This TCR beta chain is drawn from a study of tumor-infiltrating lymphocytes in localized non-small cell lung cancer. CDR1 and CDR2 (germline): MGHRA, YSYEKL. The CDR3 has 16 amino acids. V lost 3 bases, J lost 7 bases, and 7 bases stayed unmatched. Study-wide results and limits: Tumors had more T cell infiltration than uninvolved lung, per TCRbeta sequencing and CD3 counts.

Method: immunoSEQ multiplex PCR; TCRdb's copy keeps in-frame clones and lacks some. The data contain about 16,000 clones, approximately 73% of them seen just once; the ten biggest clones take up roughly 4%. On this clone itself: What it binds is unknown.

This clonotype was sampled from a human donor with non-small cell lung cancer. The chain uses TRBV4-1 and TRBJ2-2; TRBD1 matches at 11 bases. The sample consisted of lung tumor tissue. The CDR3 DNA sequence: TGCGCCAGCAGCCAGATGGGACAGGGGGATAACGGGGAGCTGTTTTTT. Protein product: CASSQMGQGDNGELFF.